This TCR beta chain stems from a study of control samples from healthy donors and cancer patients. The CDR3 sequence is 14 residues long. V shed 0 bases and J shed 7 bases, with 11 bases lying between them. Germline V gives CDR1 SGHRS, CDR2 YFSETQ. Libraries were prepared by immunoSEQ multiplex PCR; TCRdb keeps only in-frame clonotypes and omits some of them. Of 80,000 or so clones detected, 89% appear once; the ten largest clones hold 5.5%. The receptor was isolated from a man aged 50 to 60 in good health. The sequencing sample was made of blood. The V call is TRBV5-1, the J call TRBJ2-1; possible D gene TRBD2, 6 bases. CDR3 in amino acids: CASSLVSGVNEQFF. CDR3 DNA: TGCGCCAGCAGCTTGGTATCGGGGGTAAATGAGCAGTTCTTC. Full variable domain (outside the CDR3, taken from reference TRBV5-1 and TRBJ2-1): KAGVTQTPRYLIKTRGQQVTLSCSPISGHRSVSWYQQTPGQGLQFLFEYFSETQRNKGNFPGRFSGRQFSNSRSEMNVSTLELGDSALYLCASSLVSGVNEQFFGPGTRLTVL.